This T cell receptor beta chain appears in the sequencing data of a study of neurological immune-mediated disorders. Overall study findings and caveats: HTLV-1-associated myelopathy had the most TCR clonal expansion, whereas multiple sclerosis had the least (lower than in healthy controls).

Many counts were recorded for this clonotype. Its antigen is currently unknown. The CDR3 has 14 amino acids. Trimming pared 1 base from V and 0 bases from J, leaving 7 bases between. Germline V gene sequence: CDR1 SGHAT, CDR2 FQNNGV. 5'RACE with 10-nucleotide random UMIs generated the cDNA. TCRdb analysed the 5' RACE reads with MiXCR anew, one entry per CDR3 protein. The sample lists roughly 38,000 distinct CDR3 sequences, less than 8.5% occurring once. The material sequenced was PBMCs. This TCR was sampled from a woman aged 40-49 years in good health. The chain employs TRBV11-2 and TRBJ2-7; D is ambiguous. DNA for the CDR3: TGTGCCAGCAGCTTAGGATACAGCTCCTACGAGCAGTACGTC. This gives the protein CASSLGYSSYEQYV.